This T cell receptor (beta chain) emerged from a study of blood T cell repertoires in COVID-19. Study as a whole: There were acute and convalescent COVID-19 samples, and they came from the United States, Italy and Spain. T cells, B-cell-depleted T cells, or PBMCs supplied cDNA or gDNA.

Original processing notes: The authors estimated nucleated cell counts from reference gene primer amplification. Some clones are missing from TCRdb's copy, which holds only in-frame ones; the method was immunoSEQ multiplex PCR. That table gives V, J and clone size, and the DNA gave D and trimming. The sample includes 150,000 to 200,000 clones, 70% to 80% of them seen just once. The CDR3 is 11 residues long. V was cut by 5 bases and J by 8 bases, with 6 bases left in between. Germline CDR1 is KGHDR and CDR2 is SFDVKD. The sample comprised peripheral blood. This receptor was taken from a man between 60 and 75 years old with acute or convalescent COVID-19. The genes are TRBV24-1 and TRBJ2-1; D remains unclear. The CDR3 here is CATSAPYEQFF. Here the CDR3 DNA reads TGTGCCACCAGTGCCCCGTATGAGCAGTTCTTC.